The 15 T cell receptor beta chains below all came from one sample that was sequenced in a study of T cell responses to AZD1222 COVID-19 vaccine. Here immunoSEQ multiplex PCR was the method, and the copy in TCRdb shows in-frame clones only, minus some. The sample holds 150,000 to 180,000 clones, 90% to 95% seen once. Source: peripheral blood, taken 28 days after the second AZD1222 dose. The receptors were sampled from an adult who received the AZD1222 COVID-19 vaccine.

This chain uses TRBV30 with TRBJ2-7; D is possibly TRBD1 (6 bases). CDR1 is GTSNPN, CDR2 SVGIG, per germline (reference sequence). This CDR3 contains 15 residues. With 4 bases removed from V and 2 bases from J, the gap between germline ends came to 18 bases. The CDR3 spells CAWKAPGTPTYEQYF. DNA for the CDR3: TGTGCCTGGAAGGCCCCTGGGACACCTACCTACGAGCAGTACTTC.

V gene TRBV28 combines with J gene TRBJ2-5; D is perhaps TRBD1 or TRBD2 (5 bases each). Germline CDR1 is MDHEN and CDR2 is SYDVKM. V lost 8 bases and J lost 5, with 18 bases in between. The CDR3 is 14 residues long. CDR3 DNA: TGTGCCAGCGCCTCGCAGGGACCTATTGAGACCCAGTACTTC. Translation gives CASASQGPIETQYF.

The chain uses TRBV4-2 and TRBJ2-1; D gene unclear. The CDR3 has 16 residues. Germline loops: CDR1 LGHNA, CDR2 YNFKEQ. Trimming removed 0 bases from V and 4 bases from J, with 13 bases in between. For the CDR3, the DNA is TGTGCCAGCAGCCAAGATATGGGATTACCATACAATGAGCAGTTCTTC. Protein: CASSQDMGLPYNEQFF.

The gene calls are TRBV10-1 and TRBJ1-6; D gene ambiguous. The germline V gene has CDR1 WNHNN and CDR2 SYGVQD (reference sequence). Trimming cost V 5 bases and J 7 bases, with 6 bases left between them. The CDR3 has 12 amino acids. CDR3: CASSSVNSPLHF. The DNA of the CDR3 is TGCGCCAGCAGTTCGGTGAATTCACCCCTCCACTTT.

This rearrangement joins TRBV7-9 to TRBJ1-1; the match to TRBD1 covers 9 bases. The CDR3 runs to 12 residues. Trimming at V came to 1 base and at J to 11 bases, leaving 2 bases not matched to a gene. The V gene's germline CDR1 is SEHNR and CDR2 FQNEAQ (reference sequence). DNA for the CDR3: TGTGCCAGCAGCTTAGGGGACAGGGTTGCTTTCTTT. Translating it yields CASSLGDRVAFF.

The chain recombines TRBV7-6 with TRBJ2-5, with TRBD2 matching 8 bases. Losses at the gene ends were 0 bases for V and 6 bases for J; bases not matched to a gene: 6. CDR3 length: 15 residues. Germline V gene sequence: CDR1 SGHVS, CDR2 FNYEAQ. The CDR3 sequence: CASSLATSEGKTQYF. Here the CDR3 DNA reads TGTGCCAGCAGCTTAGCGACTAGCGAGGGCAAGACCCAGTACTTC.

This chain connects TRBV2 to TRBJ1-2; 10 bases agree with TRBD1. The CDR3 is 14 residues long. V gave up 6 bases and J gave up 4 bases; unmatched junction bases: 5. CDR1 and CDR2 (germline): SNHLY, FYNNEI. CDR3 sequence reads: CASRPGQGSYGYTF. The CDR3 coding sequence is TGTGCCAGCAGACCGGGACAGGGGAGCTATGGCTACACCTTC.

In its sample, this clone was seen once. In DNA form, the CDR3 reads TGTGCCACCAGCAATGAAGGAGTCAATGAGCAGTTCTTC. Amino acid sequence: CATSNEGVNEQFF. The genes are TRBV15 and TRBJ2-1; no clear D. The CDR3 consists of 13 residues. Germline values: CDR1 LNHNV, CDR2 YYDKDF (reference sequence). The V end lost 4 bases, the J end lost 6 bases, and 10 bases lay between the germline ends.

The rearrangement uses TRBV30 and TRBJ2-7; D is perhaps TRBD1 (5 bases). This CDR3 comprises 13 residues. Trimming removed 2 bases at V and 2 bases at J, with 10 bases between. Germline CDR1 GTSNPN, CDR2 SVGIG (reference sequence). Here the CDR3 DNA reads TGTGCCTGGAGTATAAGGGGTCCCTACGAGCAGTACTTC. Translated, it gives CAWSIRGPYEQYF.

J is TRBJ1-5 and V is TRBV19; D gene unclear. Germline CDR1 reads LNHDA; CDR2 reads SQIVND (reference sequence). V gave up 6 bases and J gave up 4 bases, with 7 bases separating them. CDR3 length equals 12 residues. This CDR3 reads CASRAVNQPQHF. For the CDR3, the DNA is TGTGCCAGTAGGGCTGTGAATCAGCCCCAGCATTTT.

This clone was picked up a small number of times. This sequence joins TRBV6-5 and TRBJ2-2; 8 nucleotides match TRBD1. Germline values: CDR1 MNHEY, CDR2 SVGAGI. The CDR3 contains 14 residues. J lost 4 bases, V lost 6 bases, and 4 bases had no gene match. The CDR3 DNA follows: TGTGCCAGCAGCATCCAGGGGGCCACCGGGGAGCTGTTTTTT. This encodes CASSIQGATGELFF.

V gene TRBV24-1 combines with J gene TRBJ2-5; D might be TRBD1 (5 bases). The germline V and J ends were trimmed by 2 bases and 5 bases, with 17 bases remaining between them. The germline V gene encodes CDR1 KGHDR and CDR2 SFDVKD. This CDR3 has 16 residues. For the CDR3, the DNA is TGTGCCACCAGTGATTCGTCTGACAGCCCCTGGGAGACCCAGTACTTC. This encodes CATSDSSDSPWETQYF.

V usage is TRBV4-1 and J usage is TRBJ1-3; no clear D. Between the trimmed V and J ends, which lost 1 base and 0 bases, there was a span of 10 bases. This CDR3 has 16 residues. The germline CDR1 and CDR2 sequences are MGHRA and YSYEKL. The CDR3 bases are TGCGCCAGCAGCCAAGGGCGGGCCAGCTCTGGAAACACCATATATTTT. It specifies CASSQGRASSGNTIYF.

This clone was detected only once. The chain couples TRBV7-9 to TRBJ1-4; 8 bases line up with TRBD1. CDR3 length equals 16 residues. The germline gives CDR1 SEHNR, CDR2 FQNEAQ (reference sequence). V was pared by 5 bases and J by 0 bases, with 5 bases of the junction left unmatched. The CDR3 here is CASSQGTGATNEKLFF. CDR3 sequence (DNA): TGTGCCAGCAGCCAGGGGACAGGAGCAACTAATGAAAAACTGTTTTTT. The variable domain in full, with the rest retrieved from reference TRBV7-9 and TRBJ1-4, is DTGVSQNPRHKITKRGQNVTFRCDPISEHNRLYWYRQTLGQGPEFLTYFQNEAQLEKSRLLSDRFSAERPKGSFSTLEIQRTEQGDSAMYLCASSQGTGATNEKLFFGSGTQLSVL.

The V gene is TRBV28, the J gene TRBJ2-7; no clear D gene. The germline gives CDR1 MDHEN, CDR2 SYDVKM. V gave up 6 bases and J gave up 4 bases, with 13 bases separating them. This CDR3 is built from 13 residues. CDR3 in amino acids: CASRKRAGYEQYF. CDR3 nucleotide sequence: TGTGCCAGCAGGAAGAGAGCAGGTTACGAGCAGTACTTC. The full variable domain, in which reference TRBV28 and TRBJ2-7 provide the parts outside the CDR3, is DVKVTQSSRYLVKRTGEKVFLECVQDMDHENMFWYRQDPGLGLRLIYFSYDVKMKEKGDIPEGYSVSREKKERFSLILESASTNQTSMYLCASRKRAGYEQYFGPGTRLTVT.